This T cell receptor beta chain originates from a study of blood T cell repertoires in COVID-19. Germline V lookup: CDR1 LNHDA, CDR2 SQIVND (reference sequence). The CDR3 contains 16 residues. The J segment lost 2 bases and the V segment lost 5 bases, leaving 8 bases of the junction unmatched. In the original workflow: Reference gene primer amplification in the assay estimated nucleated cell counts. TCRdb's table, derived via immunoSEQ multiplex PCR, lists solely in-frame clones and lacks some. Clone size and V and J calls were adopted from that table, with D and trimming inferred from the DNA. The sample has under 300,000 clones, 88% seen once.

The clonotype comes from a woman aged 40 to 49 who had recovered from COVID-19. Specimen: peripheral blood. The gene calls are TRBV19 and TRBJ2-5; 10 bases fit TRBD2. The CDR3 bases are TGTGCCAGTAGTCCCAGAGCGGGAGGGGGGCAAGAGACCCAGTACTTC. Translation: CASSPRAGGGQETQYF.